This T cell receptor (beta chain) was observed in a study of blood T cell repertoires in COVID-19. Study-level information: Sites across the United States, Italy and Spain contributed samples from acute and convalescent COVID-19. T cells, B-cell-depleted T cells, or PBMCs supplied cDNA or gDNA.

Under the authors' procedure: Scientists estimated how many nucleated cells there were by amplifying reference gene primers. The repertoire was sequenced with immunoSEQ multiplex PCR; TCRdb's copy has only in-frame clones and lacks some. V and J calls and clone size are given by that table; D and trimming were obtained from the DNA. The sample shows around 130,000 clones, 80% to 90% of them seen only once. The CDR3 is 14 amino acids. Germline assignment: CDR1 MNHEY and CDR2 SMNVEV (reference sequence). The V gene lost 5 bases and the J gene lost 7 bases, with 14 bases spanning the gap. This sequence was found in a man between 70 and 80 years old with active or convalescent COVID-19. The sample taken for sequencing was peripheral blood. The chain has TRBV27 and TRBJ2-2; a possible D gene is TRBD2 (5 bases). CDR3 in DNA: TGTGCCAGCAGTGGACGTGTCGGGGTCGGGGAGCTGTTTTTT. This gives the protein CASSGRVGVGELFF.